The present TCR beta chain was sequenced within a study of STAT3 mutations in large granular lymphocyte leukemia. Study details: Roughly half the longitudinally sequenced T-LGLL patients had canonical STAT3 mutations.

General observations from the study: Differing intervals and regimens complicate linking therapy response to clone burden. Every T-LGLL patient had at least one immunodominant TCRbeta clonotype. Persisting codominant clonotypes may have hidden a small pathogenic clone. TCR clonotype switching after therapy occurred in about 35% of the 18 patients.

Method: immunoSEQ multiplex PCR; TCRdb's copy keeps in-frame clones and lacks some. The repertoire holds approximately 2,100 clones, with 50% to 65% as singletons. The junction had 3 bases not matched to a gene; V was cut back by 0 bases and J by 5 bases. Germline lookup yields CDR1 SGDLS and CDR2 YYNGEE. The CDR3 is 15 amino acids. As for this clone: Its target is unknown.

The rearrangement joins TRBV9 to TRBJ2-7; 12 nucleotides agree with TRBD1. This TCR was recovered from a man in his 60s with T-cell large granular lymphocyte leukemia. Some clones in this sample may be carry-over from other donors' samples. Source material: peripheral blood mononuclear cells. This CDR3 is CASSVAGTGGNEQYF. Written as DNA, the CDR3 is TGTGCCAGCAGCGTAGCTGGGACAGGGGGCAACGAGCAGTACTTC.